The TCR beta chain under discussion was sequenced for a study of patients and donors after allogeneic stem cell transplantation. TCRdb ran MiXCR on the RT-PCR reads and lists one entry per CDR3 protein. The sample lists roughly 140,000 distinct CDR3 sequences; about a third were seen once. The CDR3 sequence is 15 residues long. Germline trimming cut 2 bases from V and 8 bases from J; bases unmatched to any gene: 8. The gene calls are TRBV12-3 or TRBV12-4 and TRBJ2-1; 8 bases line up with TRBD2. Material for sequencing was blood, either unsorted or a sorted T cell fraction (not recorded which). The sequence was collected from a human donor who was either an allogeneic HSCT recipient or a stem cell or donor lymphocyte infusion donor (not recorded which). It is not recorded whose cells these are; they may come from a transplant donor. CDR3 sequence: CASSLMGLGVHEQFF. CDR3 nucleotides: TGTGCCAGCAGTTTAATGGGACTAGGTGTTCATGAGCAGTTCTTC.